Listed here are 18 T cell receptor beta chains from one sample, sequenced in a study of cytomegalovirus exposure and HLA in healthy donors (TCRdb year 2017). The library was made by the immunoSEQ multiplex PCR assay. For the multiplex PCR, a mixture combining 60 forward primers for TCR Vbeta segments and 13 reverse primers for TCR Jbeta segments was used. In TCRdb, the immuneACCESS table is reduced to in-frame sequences with V and J assigned. These tables do not hold every clone; where another copy was compared, an unresolved V gene accounts for under half, and the others remain unexplained. This sample gives approximately 93,000 clones in total; around three quarters of them show up just once. Jointly, the top ten make up under 4% of the sample. Input material: PBMCs. All receptors come from a male donor in good health and CMV-seropositive.

The genes are TRBV9 and TRBJ2-7; TRBD1 might be the D (7 bases). Germline CDR1 SGDLS, CDR2 YYNGEE. The CDR3 spans 14 residues. Trimming pared 6 bases from V and 0 bases from J, leaving 13 bases between. CDR3 region: CASTPGDSSYEQYF. The CDR3 nucleotides are TGTGCCAGCACCCCGGGGGACAGCTCCTACGAGCAGTACTTC.

In this sample, this clone turned up a few times. This chain links TRBV6-1 with TRBJ1-1, with 8 bases aligning to TRBD1. This CDR3 has 14 amino acids. The V segment lost 6 bases and the J segment 1 base; nucleotides outside the gene matches: 4. In germline, CDR1 is MNHNS, CDR2 SASEGT. The CDR3 region has the DNA TGTGCCAGCAGGGTGGGACAGGCGAACACTGAAGCTTTCTTT. It translates to CASRVGQANTEAFF.

By proportion, this clone is medium-sized. The chain links TRBV29-1 to TRBJ2-2; 7 bases are shared with TRBD1. V dropped 2 bases and J dropped 3; count of bases not matched to a gene: 3. CDR3 length: 14 residues. The germline V gene encodes CDR1 SQVTM and CDR2 ANQGSEA. CDR3 sequence reads: CSVESGTDTGELFF. As DNA, the CDR3 is TGCAGCGTTGAATCCGGGACAGACACCGGGGAGCTGTTTTTT.

The gene calls are TRBV30 and TRBJ1-6, with 10 positions matching TRBD1. The V segment lost 5 bases and the J segment 9 bases; nucleotides outside the gene matches: 13. This CDR3 spans 16 amino acids. In germline, CDR1 is GTSNPN, CDR2 SVGIG (reference sequence). For the CDR3, the DNA is TGTGCCTGGGGTCATGACAGGGGGCATCTGAGTTCACCCCTCCACTTT. This codes for CAWGHDRGHLSSPLHF.

The chain uses TRBV18 and TRBJ2-7; D might be TRBD1 (5 bases). The CDR3 is 16 amino acids. V lost 3 bases and J 5 bases, leaving 20 bases between the germline ends. Germline V gene lookup returns CDR1 KGHSH and CDR2 LQKENI. This CDR3 reads CASSPVRAQGWNEQYF. DNA of the CDR3: TGTGCCAGCTCACCGGTCCGGGCGCAGGGCTGGAACGAGCAGTACTTC.

V usage is TRBV30 and J usage is TRBJ1-2; D is unresolved. Germline V CDR1 and CDR2: GTSNPN, SVGIG (reference sequence). This CDR3 comprises 13 residues. The V end lost 0 bases, the J end lost 2 bases, and 7 bases lay between the germline ends. The CDR3 spells CAWSVGSNYGYTF. In DNA form, the CDR3 reads TGTGCCTGGAGTGTTGGGAGCAACTATGGCTACACCTTC.

The chain combines TRBV15 with TRBJ1-1; 8 positions agree with TRBD1. The trim removed 3 bases at V and 6 bases at J, leaving 6 bases unmatched. This CDR3 has 14 amino acids. The germline gives CDR1 LNHNV, CDR2 YYDKDF (reference sequence). The CDR3 sequence is CATSRYQGAPEAFF. CDR3 coding DNA: TGTGCCACCAGCAGGTATCAGGGGGCCCCTGAAGCTTTCTTT.

This chain uses TRBV30 with TRBJ2-7, with 9 nucleotides matching TRBD2. V shed 0 bases and J 6 bases; nucleotides not matched to a gene: 12. Per germline, CDR1 GTSNPN and CDR2 SVGIG (reference sequence). The length of the CDR3 is 16 residues. The CDR3 sequence is CAWSVHFRGLASEQYF. The CDR3 DNA is TGTGCCTGGAGTGTACATTTTAGGGGACTAGCATCCGAGCAGTACTTC. The full variable domain, completed using reference TRBV30 and TRBJ2-7, is SQTIHQWPATLVQPVGSPLSLECTVEGTSNPNLYWYRQAAGRGLQLLFYSVGIGQISSEVPQNLSASRPQDRQFILSSKKLLLSDSGFYLCAWSVHFRGLASEQYFGPGTRLTVT.

The V and J genes are TRBV6-6 and TRBJ2-7, with TRBD1 identical over 7 bases. J was trimmed by 4 bases and V by 4 bases; bases with no gene match: 1. The CDR3 is 12 residues long. Per germline, CDR1 MNHNY and CDR2 SVGAGI (reference sequence). The CDR3 is CASSSGQYEQYF. In DNA form, the CDR3 reads TGTGCCAGCAGTTCGGGACAGTACGAGCAGTACTTC.

V gene TRBV30 combines with J gene TRBJ1-6, with 9 positions matching TRBD1. CDR3 size: 16 residues. The germline V gene has CDR1 GTSNPN and CDR2 SVGIG (reference sequence). Trimming cost V 6 bases and J 8 bases; bases outside gene matches: 14. The CDR3 sequence: CACPGQGSFRDSPLHF. The CDR3, as DNA: TGTGCCTGCCCGGGACAGGGTAGTTTCCGAGATTCACCCCTCCACTTT.

The chain employs TRBV5-1 and TRBJ2-5; D may be TRBD1 (5 bases). TRBJ2-7 matches the DNA end more closely, so the J call is doubtful. The CDR3 totals 15 residues. Germline V gene sequence: CDR1 SGHRS, CDR2 YFSETQ. In nucleotides, the CDR3 is TGCGCCAGCAGCTTGGCCGGAGACAGCCATTACGAGCAGTACTTC. Amino acid sequence: CASSLAGDSHYEQYF.

The chain recombines TRBV19 with TRBJ1-1; tentatively, D is TRBD1 (6 bases). Germline CDR1 is LNHDA and CDR2 is SQIVND (reference sequence). The ends were cut back, 7 bases at V and 11 bases at J, with 14 bases in the middle. This CDR3 has 11 amino acids. The CDR3 spells CASNTGIGAFF. CDR3 DNA: TGTGCCAGTAATACAGGGATAGGGGCTTTCTTT. Filled out from reference TRBV19 and TRBJ1-1, the complete variable domain reads DGGITQSPKYLFRKEGQNVTLSCEQNLNHDAMYWYRQDPGQGLRLIYYSQIVNDFQKGDIAEGYSVSREKKESFPLTVTSAQKNPTAFYLCASNTGIGAFFGQGTRLTVV.

This sequence joins TRBV5-1 and TRBJ2-2, with D hard to call. Germline V gives CDR1 SGHRS, CDR2 YFSETQ. Trimming pared 5 bases from V and 6 bases from J, leaving 5 bases between. The CDR3 is 11 amino acids. The CDR3 DNA reads as TGCGCCAGCAGGGAGTCCGGGGAGCTGTTTTTT. As protein: CASRESGELFF.

The chain has TRBV9 and TRBJ2-2, with TRBD1 matching 10 bases. The CDR3 loop spans 16 amino acids. The germline CDR1 and CDR2 sequences are SGDLS and YYNGEE. After removal of 1 base from V and 3 bases from J, the junction contained 3 bases not matched to a gene. CDR3 loop: CASSVTDRGHTGELFF. CDR3 sequence (DNA): TGTGCCAGCAGCGTAACTGACAGGGGGCACACCGGGGAGCTGTTTTTT.

The chain links TRBV5-4 to TRBJ2-1, with D possibly matching TRBD1 (6 bases). The CDR3 contains 15 residues. V lost 3 bases and J 6 bases, leaving 16 bases between the germline ends. The V gene's germline CDR1 is SGHNT and CDR2 YYREEE (reference sequence). The CDR3 DNA reads as TGTGCCAGCAGCTCTGGGGGCAGGGGAGTCAATGAGCAGTTCTTC. This sequence encodes CASSSGGRGVNEQFF.

The rearrangement uses TRBV7-2 and TRBJ2-1; a weak D match, TRBD2 (6 bases). Germline-derived CDR1 and CDR2 are SGHTA and FQGNSA. V lost 1 base and J lost 9, with 16 bases in between. The CDR3 totals 15 residues. DNA for the CDR3: TGTGCCAGCAGCTTAGTAGGTCCTAGCGTCACTGAGCAGTTCTTC. It yields the protein CASSLVGPSVTEQFF.

The chain has TRBV6-1 and TRBJ1-4; TRBD1 might be the D (5 bases). Looked up from germline, CDR1 is MNHNS and CDR2 is SASEGT. Trimming shortened V by 7 bases and J by 0 bases, and 12 bases separated the two germline ends. The CDR3 spans 15 residues. The CDR3 sequence: CASNVQETTNEKLFF. The CDR3 DNA is TGTGCCAGCAACGTACAGGAAACAACTAATGAAAAACTGTTTTTT.

The V and J genes are TRBV29-1 and TRBJ2-3; D unclear. The germline CDR1 and CDR2 sequences are SQVTM and ANQGSEA. Trimming removed 3 bases from V and 4 bases from J, with 5 bases in between. The CDR3 length is 11 residues. The CDR3 DNA reads as TGCAGCGTTGACAGGTCAGATACGCAGTATTTT. Translation gives CSVDRSDTQYF.